This entry lists 10 T cell receptor beta chains sequenced from one sample in a study of blood T cell repertoires in COVID-19. Libraries were prepared by immunoSEQ multiplex PCR; TCRdb keeps only in-frame clonotypes and omits some of them. The table shows 130,000 to 150,000 clones, with 85% to 90% occurring only once. Sequencing was carried out using peripheral blood. These receptors all stem from a human donor in a cohort sampled during active COVID-19.

The CDR3 loop is CAWSRGLSRETQYF. CDR3 nucleotide sequence: TGTGCCTGGAGTAGGGGGCTCTCCCGAGAGACCCAGTACTTC. This chain uses TRBV30 with TRBJ2-5, with 7 bases aligning to TRBD1. Trimming removed 2 bases from V and 4 bases from J; junction bases left unmatched: 7. The CDR3 is 14 residues long. Germline loops: CDR1 GTSNPN, CDR2 SVGIG (reference sequence).

The chain links TRBV19 to TRBJ2-1; tentatively, D is TRBD1 (5 bases). Germline lookup yields CDR1 LNHDA and CDR2 SQIVND (reference sequence). The V gene lost 3 bases and the J gene lost 9 bases, with 18 bases spanning the gap. The CDR3 contains 15 residues. In DNA form, the CDR3 reads TGTGCCAGTAGTATGCCGGTTTCGCGCCAGGGTGAGCAGTTCTTC. Its protein is CASSMPVSRQGEQFF.

The genes are TRBV5-1 and TRBJ2-2, with 8 bases matching TRBD1. This CDR3 is 17 amino acids long. V shed 1 base and J 4 bases; nucleotides not matched to a gene: 9. Per germline, CDR1 SGHRS and CDR2 YFSETQ. CDR3 sequence (DNA): TGCGCCAGCAGCTTGTGGACCCAGGGGGCTGGCACCGGGGAGCTGTTTTTT. Translated: CASSLWTQGAGTGELFF.

V usage is TRBV25-1 and J usage is TRBJ2-5; TRBD2 aligns across 11 bases. The CDR3 is 16 amino acids. The junction had 9 bases not matched to a gene; V was cut back by 4 bases and J by 5 bases. The germline CDR1 and CDR2 sequences are MGHDK and SYGVNS. This CDR3 is CASSAPSTSGAETQYF. CDR3 in DNA: TGTGCCAGCAGTGCCCCCTCGACTAGCGGGGCGGAGACCCAGTACTTC. Looking up the rest from reference TRBV25-1 and TRBJ2-5 gives the full variable domain: EADIYQTPRYLVIGTGKKITLECSQTMGHDKMYWYQQDPGMELHLIHYSYGVNSTEKGDLSSESTVSRIRTEHFPLTLESARPSHTSQYLCASSAPSTSGAETQYFGPGTRLLVL.

The V call is TRBV7-3, the J call TRBJ2-3; D unclear. The germline V and J ends were trimmed by 5 bases and 0 bases, with 9 bases remaining between them. Germline V gives CDR1 SGHTA, CDR2 FQGTGA. The CDR3 sequence is 14 residues long. DNA of the CDR3: TGTGCCAGCAGCGTTACTCATAGCACAGATACGCAGTATTTT. This translates into CASSVTHSTDTQYF.

The chain employs TRBV28 and TRBJ1-6, with D maybe TRBD1 (6 bases). Germline CDR1 reads MDHEN; CDR2 reads SYDVKM. The V and J ends lost 5 bases and 7 bases respectively, with 18 bases between them. The CDR3 sequence is 16 residues long. CDR3 amino acids: CASSPFTGMRNSPLHF. CDR3 DNA sequence: TGTGCCAGCAGTCCATTTACAGGGATGCGAAATTCACCCCTCCACTTT.

The chain combines TRBV4-1 with TRBJ1-4; 8 nucleotides align to TRBD1. Germline CDR1 reads MGHRA; CDR2 reads YSYEKL. The CDR3 spans 21 residues. V lost 4 bases to trimming and J lost 4 bases; unmatched junction nucleotides: 23. The CDR3 is CASSPPRGIQGASGFNEKLFF. The DNA for the CDR3 is TGCGCCAGCAGCCCCCCTCGGGGCATTCAGGGGGCGTCCGGCTTTAATGAAAAACTGTTTTTT.

In nucleotides, the CDR3 is TGTGCCAGCAGCTCGTCGACTAGCGGGTACAATGAGCAGTTCTTC. Its translation: CASSSSTSGYNEQFF. This rearrangement joins TRBV11-3 to TRBJ2-1; 10 nucleotides agree with TRBD2. The CDR3 is 15 residues long. Per the germline V gene, CDR1 is SGHNT and CDR2 is YENEEA. V was pared by 4 bases and J by 4 bases, with 4 bases of the junction left unmatched. Combining the CDR3 with reference TRBV11-3 and TRBJ2-1 gives the whole variable domain EAGVVQSPRYKIIEKKQPVAFWCNPISGHNTLYWYLQNLGQGPELLIRYENEEAVDDSQLPKDRFSAERLKGVDSTLKIQPAELGDSAVYLCASSSSTSGYNEQFFGPGTRLTVL.

The chain recombines TRBV2 with TRBJ2-1; D is ambiguous. This CDR3 comprises 13 residues. Trimming left V 7 bases short and J 0 bases short, with 7 bases between. In germline, CDR1 is SNHLY, CDR2 FYNNEI. Written as DNA, the CDR3 is TGTGCCAGCAAAGCTAGCTCCTACAATGAGCAGTTCTTC. Its protein is CASKASSYNEQFF.

The sample holds a few counts of this clone. The chain uses TRBV4-3 and TRBJ1-1; D is unresolved. Trimming removed 0 bases from V and 6 bases from J, with 11 bases in between. The germline V gene has CDR1 LGHNA and CDR2 YSLEER. This CDR3 has 14 residues. CDR3 residues: CASSQDAAGAEAFF. CDR3 coding DNA: TGCGCCAGCAGCCAAGATGCCGCAGGCGCTGAAGCTTTCTTT.